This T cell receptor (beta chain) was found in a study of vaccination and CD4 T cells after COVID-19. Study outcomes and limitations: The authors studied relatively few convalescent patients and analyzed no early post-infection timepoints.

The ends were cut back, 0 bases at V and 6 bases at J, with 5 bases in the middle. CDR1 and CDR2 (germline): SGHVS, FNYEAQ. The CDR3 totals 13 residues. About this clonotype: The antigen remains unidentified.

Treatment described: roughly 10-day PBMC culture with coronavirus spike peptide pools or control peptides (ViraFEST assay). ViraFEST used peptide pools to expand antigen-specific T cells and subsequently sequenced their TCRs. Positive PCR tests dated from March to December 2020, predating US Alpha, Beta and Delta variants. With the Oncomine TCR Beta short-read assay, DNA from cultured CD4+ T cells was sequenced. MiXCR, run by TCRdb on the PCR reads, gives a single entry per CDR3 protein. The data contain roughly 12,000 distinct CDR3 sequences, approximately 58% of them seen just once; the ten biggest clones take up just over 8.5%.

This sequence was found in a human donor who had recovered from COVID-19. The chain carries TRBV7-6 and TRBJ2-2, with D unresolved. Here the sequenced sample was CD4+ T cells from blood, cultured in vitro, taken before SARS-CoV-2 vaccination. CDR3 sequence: CASSLAEAGELFF. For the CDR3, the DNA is TGTGCCAGCAGCTTAGCCGAGGCCGGGGAGCTGTTTTTT.